This T cell receptor (beta chain) came from a study of identical twins. This clonotype was found once. A universal primer binding site was introduced by template switching. The final cDNA contained unique molecular identifiers. TCRdb fed the 5' RACE reads into MiXCR, producing one record per CDR3 protein. Of 1.5 million to 2 million distinct CDR3 sequences detected, around a third appear once; the ten largest clones hold roughly 0.3%. This receptor was obtained from a newborn girl in good health. The sequencing sample was made of cord blood.

The CDR3 loop is CASSSGIIGNLGAFF. The CDR3 region has the DNA TGTGCCAGCAGTTCGGGCATAATCGGAAACTTAGGGGCTTTCTTT. This chain joins TRBV28 and TRBJ1-1; D is undetermined. Germline V gene data show CDR1 as MDHEN and CDR2 as SYDVKM. Deletions cut 4 bases from V and 11 bases from J, with 23 bases between. The CDR3 is made up of 15 amino acids.